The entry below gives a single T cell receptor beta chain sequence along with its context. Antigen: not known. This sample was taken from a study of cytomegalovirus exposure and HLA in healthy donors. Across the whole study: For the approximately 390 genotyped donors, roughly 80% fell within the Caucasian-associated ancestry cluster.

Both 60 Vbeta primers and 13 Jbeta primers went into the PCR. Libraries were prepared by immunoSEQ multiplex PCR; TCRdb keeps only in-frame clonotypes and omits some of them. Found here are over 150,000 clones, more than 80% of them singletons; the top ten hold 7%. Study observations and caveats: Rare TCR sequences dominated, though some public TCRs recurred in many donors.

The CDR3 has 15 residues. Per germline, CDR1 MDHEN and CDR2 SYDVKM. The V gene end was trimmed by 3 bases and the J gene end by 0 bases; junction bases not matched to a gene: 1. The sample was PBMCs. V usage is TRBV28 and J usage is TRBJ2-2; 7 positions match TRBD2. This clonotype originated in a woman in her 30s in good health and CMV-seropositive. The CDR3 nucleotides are TGTGCCAGCAGTTTCGCGGGGGCGAACACCGGGGAGCTGTTTTTT. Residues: CASSFAGANTGELFF.